The 30 T cell receptor beta chains reported below all come from one sample, sequenced in a study of beta chain features in type 1 diabetes. What was sequenced were expressed TCRB transcripts, since all of the isolated RNA had been reverse transcribed. TCRdb's copy holds only in-frame clones and misses some; the assay was immunoSEQ multiplex PCR. The sample includes 150,000 to 190,000 clones, around 8% of them seen just once. Sequencing was performed on central memory CD4+ T cells from blood. Source of these receptors: a young man in good health.

The V call is TRBV7-2, the J call TRBJ1-5; D gene uncertain. V lost 6 bases and J 4 bases, leaving 16 bases between the germline ends. This CDR3 contains 15 residues. Germline CDR1 SGHTA, CDR2 FQGNSA. The CDR3 DNA reads as TGTGCCAGCAGTTACTACGGGGATGCAAATCAGCCCCAGCATTTT. It yields the protein CASSYYGDANQPQHF.

This clone was seen more than once but under ten times. The genes are TRBV7-3 and TRBJ2-3; D perhaps matches TRBD1 (6 bases). The V end lost 6 bases, the J end lost 5 bases, and 9 bases lay between the germline ends. Germline V gene sequence: CDR1 SGHTA, CDR2 FQGTGA. The CDR3 has 12 amino acids. The CDR3 nucleotides read TGTGCCAGCAGTCAGGGGAGAGATACGCAGTATTTT. It yields the protein CASSQGRDTQYF.

A word on this clone: One end of the junction is discordant with germline, which a read error may explain. The chain joins TRBV5-4 to TRBJ2-7; D is possibly TRBD2 (6 bases). Looked up from germline, CDR1 is SGHNT and CDR2 is YYREEE (reference sequence). The CDR3 spans 15 residues. The chain's CDR3 is CASGFWDSHSYEQYF. CDR3 nucleotides: TGTGCCAGCGGCTTTTGGGACTCCCACTCCTACGAGCAGTACTTC.

CDR3 sequence (DNA): TGTGCCTGGAACACCGGGACAGGGGGCTATGGCTACACCTTC. Residues: CAWNTGTGGYGYTF. The chain carries TRBV30 and TRBJ1-2, with 11 positions matching TRBD1. The CDR3 is made up of 14 amino acids. Trimming removed 4 bases from V and 4 bases from J; junction bases left unmatched: 5. Germline assignment: CDR1 GTSNPN and CDR2 SVGIG (reference sequence).

The chain has TRBV30 and TRBJ2-7, with D tentatively TRBD1 (6 bases). CDR3 length equals 14 residues. CDR1 is GTSNPN, CDR2 SVGIG, per germline (reference sequence). The ends were cut back, 0 bases at V and 4 bases at J, with 13 bases in the middle. The CDR3 bases are TGTGCCTGGAGTGTTTTGGACAGCCTTTACGAGCAGTACTTC. This encodes CAWSVLDSLYEQYF.

The V gene is TRBV28, the J gene TRBJ2-5; 8 nucleotides line up with TRBD1. The CDR3 has 15 amino acids. V was clipped by 3 bases and J by 4 bases; unmatched bases: 7. CDR1 is MDHEN, CDR2 SYDVKM, per germline. CDR3 in amino acids: CASSFQGAQLETQYF. CDR3 DNA sequence: TGTGCCAGCAGTTTTCAGGGGGCGCAGCTAGAGACCCAGTACTTC.

This clone was recorded a few times. The chain links TRBV5-1 to TRBJ2-2; maybe TRBD2 (6 bases). The V gene lost 7 bases and the J gene lost 5 bases, with 15 bases spanning the gap. Germline V gives CDR1 SGHRS, CDR2 YFSETQ. The CDR3 covers 14 residues. The CDR3 DNA is TGCGCCAGCGAGCCGGGGGTCGGGACCGGGGAGCTGTTTTTT. Protein sequence: CASEPGVGTGELFF.

This clone came up a few times. The V and J genes are TRBV28 and TRBJ1-3; D might be TRBD1 (6 bases). The CDR3 is 15 residues long. Per germline, CDR1 MDHEN and CDR2 SYDVKM. V gave up 4 bases and J gave up 0 bases, with 10 bases separating them. The CDR3 DNA reads as TGTGCCAGCAGTTACAACAGGGTCTCTGGAAACACCATATATTTT. It specifies CASSYNRVSGNTIYF.

In this sample, this clone turned up a few times. The chain joins TRBV6-1 to TRBJ1-5; D might be TRBD1 (6 bases). In germline, CDR1 is MNHNS, CDR2 SASEGT. The CDR3 extends over 14 amino acids. V lost 6 bases and J 2 bases, leaving 11 bases between the germline ends. CDR3 sequence reads: CASRSSGGNQPQHF. CDR3 nucleotides: TGTGCCAGCAGATCCTCAGGGGGCAATCAGCCCCAGCATTTT.

This clone appeared a few times. This chain joins TRBV11-2 and TRBJ2-3, with 9 positions matching TRBD1. The CDR3 consists of 15 residues. Germline V CDR1 and CDR2: SGHAT, FQNNGV. With V trimmed by 4 bases and J by 1 base, 3 bases remained unmatched. The CDR3 protein is CASSWGQGGTDTQYF. CDR3 bases: TGTGCCAGCAGCTGGGGACAGGGCGGCACAGATACGCAGTATTTT.

The rearrangement joins TRBV7-2 to TRBJ1-1; D remains ambiguous. V was clipped by 0 bases and J by 1 base, with 6 bases between them. CDR3 length: 14 amino acids. CDR1 is SGHTA, CDR2 FQGNSA, per germline. DNA for the CDR3: TGTGCCAGCAGCTTAGCGGCGGCGAACACTGAAGCTTTCTTT. As protein: CASSLAAANTEAFF.

This clone showed up many times. The genes are TRBV9 and TRBJ2-2; D is ambiguous. The V gene lost 0 bases and the J gene lost 7 bases, with 10 bases spanning the gap. Germline CDR1 reads SGDLS; CDR2 reads YYNGEE. The CDR3 totals 14 residues. The CDR3 loop reads CASSVVIGFGELFF. CDR3 nucleotides: TGTGCCAGCAGCGTAGTAATCGGTTTCGGGGAGCTGTTTTTT.

This clone was counted between two and nine times. The chain has TRBV7-3 and TRBJ1-6; perhaps TRBD1 as D (6 bases). CDR3 length equals 14 residues. Germline assignment: CDR1 SGHTA and CDR2 FQGTGA. Trimming shortened V by 5 bases and J by 7 bases, and 12 bases separated the two germline ends. CDR3 sequence reads: CASSASGANSPLHF. The CDR3 DNA reads TGTGCCAGCAGCGCGTCAGGGGCGAATTCACCCCTCCACTTT.

The chain carries TRBV5-5 and TRBJ2-7, with D maybe TRBD1 (5 bases). Trimming left V 4 bases short and J 2 bases short, with 13 bases between. The CDR3 consists of 14 residues. From germline, CDR1 is SGHKS and CDR2 YYEKEE (reference sequence). The DNA of the CDR3 is TGTGCCAGCAGCCTCCAACAGGTTACCTACGAGCAGTACTTC. Its translation is CASSLQQVTYEQYF.

The chain links TRBV5-5 to TRBJ1-4; 11 nucleotides match TRBD1. The germline V gene encodes CDR1 SGHKS and CDR2 YYEKEE (reference sequence). The CDR3 has 15 residues. The V gene end was trimmed by 4 bases and the J gene end by 12 bases; junction bases not matched to a gene: 11. The CDR3 is CASSPWTGGERELFF. The CDR3, as DNA: TGTGCCAGCAGCCCCTGGACAGGGGGCGAGCGGGAACTGTTTTTT.

Ten or more counts support this clone. The genes are TRBV15 and TRBJ2-6; the match to TRBD1 covers 9 bases. V shed 7 bases and J 1 base; nucleotides not matched to a gene: 5. The CDR3 length is 16 residues. Germline V lookup: CDR1 LNHNV, CDR2 YYDKDF (reference sequence). The CDR3 loop is CATTPGQGSGANVLTF. The CDR3 region has the DNA TGTGCCACCACCCCGGGACAGGGTTCTGGGGCCAACGTCCTGACTTTC.

This clone was detected a few times. The chain recombines TRBV28 with TRBJ2-4, with 8 nucleotides matching TRBD1. The CDR3 has 13 amino acids. The ends lost 6 bases at V and 3 bases at J; junction bases unmatched: 1. The V gene's germline CDR1 is MDHEN and CDR2 SYDVKM. The CDR3 coding sequence is TGTGCCAGCAGACAGGGGGTCAAAAACATTCAGTACTTC. Amino acid sequence: CASRQGVKNIQYF.

V and J are TRBV28 and TRBJ2-7; 10 positions match TRBD1. V lost 5 bases and J lost 6; bases outside the gene matches: 7. CDR3 length: 14 residues. CDR1 and CDR2 from the germline V gene are MDHEN and SYDVKM. CDR3 in amino acids: CASSPGQGIGEQYF. CDR3 sequence (DNA): TGTGCCAGCAGTCCGGGACAGGGGATCGGCGAGCAGTACTTC.

This clone was seen more than once but under ten times. This chain links TRBV7-6 with TRBJ2-7; 8 positions match TRBD1. V dropped 3 bases and J dropped 3; count of bases not matched to a gene: 7. This CDR3 comprises 15 residues. Per germline, CDR1 SGHVS and CDR2 FNYEAQ. The CDR3 loop is CASSFSGTGDYEQYF. Here the CDR3 DNA reads TGTGCCAGCAGCTTTTCCGGGACAGGAGACTACGAGCAGTACTTC.

This clone was picked up many times. J is TRBJ2-1 and V is TRBV5-1, with D possibly TRBD1 on 5 matching bases. Germline CDR1 SGHRS, CDR2 YFSETQ. The ends were cut back, 0 bases at V and 10 bases at J, with 11 bases in the middle. The length of the CDR3 is 13 residues. The chain's CDR3 is CASSLATDREQFF. In DNA, the CDR3 is TGCGCCAGCAGCTTGGCAACAGACAGAGAGCAGTTCTTC.

The DNA for the CDR3 is TGCAGCGTTGAGCCCCGGGACAGCTACAATCAGCCCCAGCATTTT. Translation: CSVEPRDSYNQPQHF. The gene calls are TRBV29-1 and TRBJ1-5, with TRBD1 identical over 7 bases. Germline V gene lookup returns CDR1 SQVTM and CDR2 ANQGSEA. The CDR3 spans 15 residues. The ends lost 3 bases at V and 3 bases at J; junction bases unmatched: 8. The full variable domain, in which reference TRBV29-1 and TRBJ1-5 provide the parts outside the CDR3, is SAVISQKPSRDICQRGTSLTIQCQVDSQVTMMFWYRQQPGQSLTLIATANQGSEATYESGFVIDKFPISRPNLTFSTLTVSNMSPEDSSIYLCSVEPRDSYNQPQHFGDGTRLSIL.

The table lists this clone with a few counts. Other DNA sequences in the sample encode the same CDR3. V usage is TRBV29-1 and J usage is TRBJ1-2; D is unclear. V was shortened by 5 bases and J by 0 bases, with 4 bases between the two germline ends. The germline V gene has CDR1 SQVTM and CDR2 ANQGSEA. CDR3 length: 11 amino acids. CDR3 bases: TGCAGCGTTAGCGCTAACTATGGCTACACCTTC. As protein: CSVSANYGYTF.

This chain uses TRBV5-1 with TRBJ2-7; tentative D call: TRBD1 (6 bases). The CDR3 runs to 14 residues. Trimming pared 3 bases from V and 8 bases from J, leaving 18 bases between. Germline values: CDR1 SGHRS, CDR2 YFSETQ. CDR3 amino acids: CASSSDSSQTQQYF. The CDR3 nucleotides read TGCGCCAGCAGCTCGGACAGTTCCCAAACCCAGCAGTACTTC.

There are many counts of this clone. This chain connects TRBV29-1 to TRBJ2-1, with 8 bases lining up with TRBD1. The V gene's germline CDR1 is SQVTM and CDR2 ANQGSEA. Trimming removed 6 bases from V and 8 bases from J; junction bases left unmatched: 9. The CDR3 covers 13 residues. The CDR3 region is CSVTGTGVDEQFF. CDR3 in DNA: TGCAGCGTCACCGGGACAGGCGTCGATGAGCAGTTCTTC.

The table lists this clone with a few counts. J is TRBJ2-2 and V is TRBV2; TRBD2 might be the D (5 bases). The V and J ends lost 5 bases and 4 bases respectively, with 8 bases between them. The CDR3 sequence is 13 residues long. Germline-derived CDR1 and CDR2 are SNHLY and FYNNEI. The CDR3 is CASSSTSTGELFF. The CDR3 DNA follows: TGTGCCAGCAGTTCCACTAGCACCGGGGAGCTGTTTTTT. Looking up the rest from reference TRBV2 and TRBJ2-2 gives the full variable domain: EPEVTQTPSHQVTQMGQEVILRCVPISNHLYFYWYRQILGQKVEFLVSFYNNEISEKSEIFDDQFSVERPDGSNFTLKIRSTKLEDSAMYFCASSSTSTGELFFGEGSRLTVL.

Many counts were recorded for this clone. The chain joins TRBV7-9 to TRBJ2-1; possibly TRBD2 for D (5 bases). The CDR3 length is 15 residues. Per the germline V gene, CDR1 is SEHNR and CDR2 is FQNEAQ (reference sequence). V was clipped by 5 bases and J by 0 bases, with 11 bases between them. The CDR3 sequence is CASSLSGSSYNEQFF. CDR3 DNA sequence: TGTGCCAGCAGCCTCAGCGGCAGCTCCTACAATGAGCAGTTCTTC.

This clone was observed a few times. This chain uses TRBV11-2 with TRBJ2-3; D not certain. In germline, CDR1 is SGHAT, CDR2 FQNNGV. V gave up 1 base and J gave up 2 bases, with 7 bases separating them. The CDR3 consists of 14 residues. The CDR3 here is CASSLAAYTDTQYF. DNA of the CDR3: TGTGCCAGCAGCTTAGCAGCGTACACAGATACGCAGTATTTT.

The genes are TRBV9 and TRBJ2-3; no clear D gene. V lost 4 bases to trimming and J lost 2 bases, with 5 bases between them. The CDR3 totals 12 residues. Germline V gene sequence: CDR1 SGDLS, CDR2 YYNGEE. The CDR3 DNA is TGTGCCAGCAGCTTCTTCACAGATACGCAGTATTTT. Translation gives CASSFFTDTQYF.

V and J are TRBV6-1 and TRBJ2-2; 9 bases align to TRBD2. CDR3 length: 14 residues. The germline V gene has CDR1 MNHNS and CDR2 SASEGT. Unmatched junction bases numbered 9, after V lost 10 bases and J lost 6 bases. In DNA, the CDR3 is TGTGCCACGCTAGTAGCGGGAGCATCCGGGGAGCTGTTTTTT. Translated, it gives CATLVAGASGELFF.

This clone has just a few counts. The chain combines TRBV29-1 with TRBJ2-1; D not resolved. Trimming pared 5 bases from V and 5 bases from J, leaving 7 bases between. The CDR3 is 11 amino acids. In germline, CDR1 is SQVTM, CDR2 ANQGSEA. DNA of the CDR3: TGCAGCGTTATGCCGGACAATGAGCAGTTCTTC. Amino acid sequence: CSVMPDNEQFF.